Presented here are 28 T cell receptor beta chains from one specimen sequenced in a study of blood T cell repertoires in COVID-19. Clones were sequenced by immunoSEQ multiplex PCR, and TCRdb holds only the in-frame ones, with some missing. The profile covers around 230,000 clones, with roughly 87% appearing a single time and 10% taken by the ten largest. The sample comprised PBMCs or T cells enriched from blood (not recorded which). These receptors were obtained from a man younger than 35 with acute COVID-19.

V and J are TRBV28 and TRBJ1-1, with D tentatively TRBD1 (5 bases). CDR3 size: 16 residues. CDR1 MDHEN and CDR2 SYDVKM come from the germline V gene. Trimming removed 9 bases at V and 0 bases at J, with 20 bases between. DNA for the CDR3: TGTGCCAGTTCGATCTCAGGGATTGATATGAACACTGAAGCTTTCTTT. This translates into CASSISGIDMNTEAFF.

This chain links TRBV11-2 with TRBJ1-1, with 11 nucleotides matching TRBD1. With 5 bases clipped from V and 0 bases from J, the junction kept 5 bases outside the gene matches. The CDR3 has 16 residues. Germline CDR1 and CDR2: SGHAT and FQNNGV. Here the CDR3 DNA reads TGTGCCAGCAGCCCCCGGACAGGGGGCCTGAACACTGAAGCTTTCTTT. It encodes CASSPRTGGLNTEAFF.

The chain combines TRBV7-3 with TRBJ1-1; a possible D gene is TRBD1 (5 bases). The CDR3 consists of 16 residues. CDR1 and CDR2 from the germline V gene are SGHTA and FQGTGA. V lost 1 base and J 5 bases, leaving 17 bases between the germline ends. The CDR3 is CASSLIGDRGFTEAFF. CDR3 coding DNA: TGTGCCAGCAGCTTAATTGGGGACCGGGGGTTTACTGAAGCTTTCTTT. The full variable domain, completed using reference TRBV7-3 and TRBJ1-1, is GAGVSQTPSNKVTEKGKYVELRCDPISGHTALYWYRQSLGQGPEFLIYFQGTGAADDSGLPNDRFFAVRPEGSVSTLKIQRTERGDSAVYLCASSLIGDRGFTEAFFGQGTRLTVV.

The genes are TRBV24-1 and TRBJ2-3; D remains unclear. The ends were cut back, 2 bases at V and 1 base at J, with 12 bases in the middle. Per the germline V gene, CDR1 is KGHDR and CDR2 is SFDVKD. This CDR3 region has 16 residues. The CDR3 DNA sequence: TGTGCCACCAGTGATTCAGACTTATTAGGCACAGATACGCAGTATTTT. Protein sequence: CATSDSDLLGTDTQYF.

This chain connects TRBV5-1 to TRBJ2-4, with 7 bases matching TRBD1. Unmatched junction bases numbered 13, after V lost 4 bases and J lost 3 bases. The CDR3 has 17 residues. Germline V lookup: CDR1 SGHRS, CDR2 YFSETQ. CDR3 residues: CASSLRDRAFDKNIQYF. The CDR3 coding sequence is TGCGCCAGCAGCCTTAGAGACAGGGCCTTTGACAAAAACATTCAGTACTTC.

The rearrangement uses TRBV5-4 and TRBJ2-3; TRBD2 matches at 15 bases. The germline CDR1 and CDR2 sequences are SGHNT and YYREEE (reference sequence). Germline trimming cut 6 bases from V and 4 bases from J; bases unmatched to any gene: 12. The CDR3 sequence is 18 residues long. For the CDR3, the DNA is TGTGCCAGCAACCCCAAGGGACTAGCGGGAGGAATGGCAGATACGCAGTATTTT. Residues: CASNPKGLAGGMADTQYF.

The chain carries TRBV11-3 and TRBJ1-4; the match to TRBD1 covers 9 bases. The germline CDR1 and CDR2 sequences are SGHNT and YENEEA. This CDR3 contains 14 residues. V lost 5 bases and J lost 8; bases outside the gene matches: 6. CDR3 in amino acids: CASSRQGVSEKLFF. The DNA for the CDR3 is TGTGCCAGCAGCAGACAGGGGGTATCAGAAAAACTGTTTTTT.

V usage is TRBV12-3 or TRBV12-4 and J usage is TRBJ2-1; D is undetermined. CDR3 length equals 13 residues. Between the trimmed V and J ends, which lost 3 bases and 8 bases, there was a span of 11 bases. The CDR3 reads CASSFRLVDEQFF. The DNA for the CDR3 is TGTGCCAGCAGTTTCCGACTGGTGGATGAGCAGTTCTTC.

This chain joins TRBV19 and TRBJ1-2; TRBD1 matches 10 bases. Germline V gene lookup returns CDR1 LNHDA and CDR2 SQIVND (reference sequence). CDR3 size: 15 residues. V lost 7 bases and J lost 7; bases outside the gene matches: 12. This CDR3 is CASTYTLGQGFGYTF. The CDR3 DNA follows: TGTGCCAGTACCTACACTCTGGGACAGGGGTTTGGCTACACCTTC.

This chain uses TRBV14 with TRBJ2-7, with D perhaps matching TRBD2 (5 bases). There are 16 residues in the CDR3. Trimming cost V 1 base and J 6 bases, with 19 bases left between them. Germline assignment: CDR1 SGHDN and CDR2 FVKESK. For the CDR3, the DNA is TGTGCCAGCAGCCAAGTTTTGGACTTTTCCGGAGGCGAGCAGTACTTC. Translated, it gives CASSQVLDFSGGEQYF.

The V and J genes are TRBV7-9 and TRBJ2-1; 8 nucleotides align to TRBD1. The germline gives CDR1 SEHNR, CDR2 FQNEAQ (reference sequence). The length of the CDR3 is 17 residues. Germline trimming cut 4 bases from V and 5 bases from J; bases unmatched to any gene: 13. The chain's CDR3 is CASSSAPGQGAHNEQFF. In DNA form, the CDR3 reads TGTGCCAGCAGCTCCGCCCCCGGACAGGGTGCTCACAATGAGCAGTTCTTC.

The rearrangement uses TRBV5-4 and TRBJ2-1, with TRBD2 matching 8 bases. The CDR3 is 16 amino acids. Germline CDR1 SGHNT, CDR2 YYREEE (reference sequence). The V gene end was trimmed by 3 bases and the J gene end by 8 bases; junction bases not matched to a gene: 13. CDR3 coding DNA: TGTGCCAGCAGCTGGGGGACTAGTGGTAGCTCGGATGAGCAGTTCTTC. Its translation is CASSWGTSGSSDEQFF.

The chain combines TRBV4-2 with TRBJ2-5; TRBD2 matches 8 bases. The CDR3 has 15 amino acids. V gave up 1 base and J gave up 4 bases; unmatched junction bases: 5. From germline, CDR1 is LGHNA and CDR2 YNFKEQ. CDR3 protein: CASSQGAGVGETQYF. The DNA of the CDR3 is TGTGCCAGCAGCCAAGGAGCGGGAGTGGGAGAGACCCAGTACTTC.

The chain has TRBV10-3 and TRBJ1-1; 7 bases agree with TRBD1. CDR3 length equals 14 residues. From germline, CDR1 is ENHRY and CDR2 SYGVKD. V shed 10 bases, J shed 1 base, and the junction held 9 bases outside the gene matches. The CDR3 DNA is TGTGCCACAAGAGTGGACAGGACGAACACTGAAGCTTTCTTT. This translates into CATRVDRTNTEAFF.

In DNA, the CDR3 is TGTGCCAGCAGTTACTCGCCCGAGTATAGCAATCAGCCCCAGCATTTT. It yields the protein CASSYSPEYSNQPQHF. The chain joins TRBV6-6 to TRBJ1-5; D uncertain. This CDR3 is 16 amino acids long. CDR1 and CDR2 (germline): MNHNY, SVGAGI (reference sequence). The V and J ends lost 0 bases and 0 bases respectively, with 9 bases between them.

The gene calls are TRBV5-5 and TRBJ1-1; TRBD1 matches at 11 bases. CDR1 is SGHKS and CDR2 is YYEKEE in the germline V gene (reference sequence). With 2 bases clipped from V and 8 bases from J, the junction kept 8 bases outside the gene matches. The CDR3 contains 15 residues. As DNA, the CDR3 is TGTGCCAGCAGCTTTGGACAGGGGGCCGGAGTAGAAGCTTTCTTT. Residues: CASSFGQGAGVEAFF.

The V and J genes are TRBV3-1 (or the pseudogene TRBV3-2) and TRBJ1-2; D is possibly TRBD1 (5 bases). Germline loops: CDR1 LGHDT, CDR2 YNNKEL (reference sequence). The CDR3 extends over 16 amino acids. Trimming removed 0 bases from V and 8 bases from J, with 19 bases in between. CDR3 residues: CASSQDGRQGVGGYTF. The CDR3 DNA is TGTGCCAGCAGCCAAGATGGGAGGCAGGGAGTGGGAGGCTACACCTTC.

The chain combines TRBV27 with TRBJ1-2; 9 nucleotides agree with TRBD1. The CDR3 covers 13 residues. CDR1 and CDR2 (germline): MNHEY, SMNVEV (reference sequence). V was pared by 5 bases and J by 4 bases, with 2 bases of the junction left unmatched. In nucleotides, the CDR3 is TGTGCCAGCAGTCTGGGACAGGGCTATGGCTACACCTTC. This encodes CASSLGQGYGYTF.

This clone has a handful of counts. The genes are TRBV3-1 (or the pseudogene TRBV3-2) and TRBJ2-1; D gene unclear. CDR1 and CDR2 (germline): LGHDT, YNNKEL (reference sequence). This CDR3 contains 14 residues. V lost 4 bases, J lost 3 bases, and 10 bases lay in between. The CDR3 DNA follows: TGTGCCAGCAGCCCGACTTCCCTCTACAATGAGCAGTTCTTC. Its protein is CASSPTSLYNEQFF.

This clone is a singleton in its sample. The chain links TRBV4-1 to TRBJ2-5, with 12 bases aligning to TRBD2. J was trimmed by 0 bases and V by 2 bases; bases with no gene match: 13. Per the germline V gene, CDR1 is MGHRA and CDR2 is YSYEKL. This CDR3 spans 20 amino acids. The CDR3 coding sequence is TGCGCCAGCAGCCAACCTCCGGGACTAGCGGGCCCAAAGGACCAAGAGACCCAGTACTTC. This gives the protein CASSQPPGLAGPKDQETQYF.

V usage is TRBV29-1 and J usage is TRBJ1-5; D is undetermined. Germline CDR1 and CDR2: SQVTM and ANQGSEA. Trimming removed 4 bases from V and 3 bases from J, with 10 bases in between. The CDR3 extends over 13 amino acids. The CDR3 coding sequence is TGCAGCGTTGCCCAGCGGTACAATCAGCCCCAGCATTTT. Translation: CSVAQRYNQPQHF.

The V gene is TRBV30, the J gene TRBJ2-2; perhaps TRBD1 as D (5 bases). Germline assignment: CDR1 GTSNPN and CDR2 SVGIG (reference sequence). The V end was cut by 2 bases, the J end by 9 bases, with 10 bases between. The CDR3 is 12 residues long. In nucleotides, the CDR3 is TGTGCCTGGAGTAAGCAGGGCCGGGAGCTGTTTTTT. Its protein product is CAWSKQGRELFF.

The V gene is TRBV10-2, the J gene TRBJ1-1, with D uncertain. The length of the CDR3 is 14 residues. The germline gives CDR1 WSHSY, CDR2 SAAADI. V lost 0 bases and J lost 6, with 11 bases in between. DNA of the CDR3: TGCGCCAGCAGTGAGTCGAGGGTCGGCGCTGAAGCTTTCTTT. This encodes CASSESRVGAEAFF.

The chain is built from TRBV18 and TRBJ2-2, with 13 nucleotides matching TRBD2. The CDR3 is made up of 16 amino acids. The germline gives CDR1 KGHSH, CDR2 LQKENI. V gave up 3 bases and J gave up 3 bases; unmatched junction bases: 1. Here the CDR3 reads CASSPGTSGDTGELFF. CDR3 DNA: TGTGCCAGCTCACCTGGGACTAGCGGGGACACCGGGGAGCTGTTTTTT.

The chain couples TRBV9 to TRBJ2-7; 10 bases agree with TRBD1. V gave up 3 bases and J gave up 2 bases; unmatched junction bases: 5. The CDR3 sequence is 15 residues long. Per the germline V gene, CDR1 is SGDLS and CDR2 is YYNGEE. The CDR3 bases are TGTGCCAGCAGCGACCCGGGACAGGGGACCTACGAGCAGTACTTC. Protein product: CASSDPGQGTYEQYF.

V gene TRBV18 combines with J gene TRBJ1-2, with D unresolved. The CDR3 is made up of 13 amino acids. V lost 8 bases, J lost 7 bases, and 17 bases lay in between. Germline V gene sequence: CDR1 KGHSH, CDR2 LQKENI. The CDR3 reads CASNRVGEAGYTF. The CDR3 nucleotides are TGTGCCAGCAACCGGGTCGGGGAGGCTGGCTACACCTTC.

The CDR3 is CASSTDSYRDNEQFF. In nucleotides, the CDR3 is TGTGCCAGCAGCACCGACAGTTACAGGGACAATGAGCAGTTCTTC. The rearrangement links TRBV28 to TRBJ2-1, with a weak D call TRBD1 (6 bases). V was pared by 6 bases and J by 5 bases, with 17 bases between. This CDR3 has 15 residues. From germline, CDR1 is MDHEN and CDR2 SYDVKM.

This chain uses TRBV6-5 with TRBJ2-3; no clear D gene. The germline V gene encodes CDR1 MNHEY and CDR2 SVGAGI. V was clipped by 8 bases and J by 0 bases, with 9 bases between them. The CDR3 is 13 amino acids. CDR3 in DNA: TGTGCCAGCGACGTAGCTAGCACAGATACGCAGTATTTT. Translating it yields CASDVASTDTQYF.